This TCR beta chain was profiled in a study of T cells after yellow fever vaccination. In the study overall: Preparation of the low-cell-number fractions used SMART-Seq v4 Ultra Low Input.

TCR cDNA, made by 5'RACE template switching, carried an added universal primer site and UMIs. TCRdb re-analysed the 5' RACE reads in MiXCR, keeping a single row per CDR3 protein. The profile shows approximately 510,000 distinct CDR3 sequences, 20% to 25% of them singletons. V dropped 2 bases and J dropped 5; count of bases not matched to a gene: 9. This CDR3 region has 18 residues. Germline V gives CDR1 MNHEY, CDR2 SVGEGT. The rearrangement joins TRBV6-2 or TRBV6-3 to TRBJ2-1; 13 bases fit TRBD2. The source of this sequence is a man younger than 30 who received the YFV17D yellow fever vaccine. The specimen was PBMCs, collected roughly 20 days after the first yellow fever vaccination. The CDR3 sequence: CASSYPQLLAGGHNEQFF. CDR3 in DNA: TGTGCCAGCAGTTACCCTCAACTACTAGCGGGGGGGCACAATGAGCAGTTCTTC.